This T cell receptor (beta chain) was sequenced in a study of radiotherapy plus CTLA-4 blockade in lung cancer. Overall study context: Of the patients, roughly 20% showed objective responses and about 30% attained disease control. Whole-study findings and limits: The best prediction of response reportedly came from early blood T cell clone dynamics, with interferon-beta.

The CDR3 length is 16 residues. Trimming removed 5 bases from V and 4 bases from J; junction bases left unmatched: 13. Germline CDR1 and CDR2: SNHLY and FYNNEI. Remarks on this clone: Its antigen is currently unknown.

Lung cancer patients with chemo-refractory metastatic non-small-cell disease were given focal radiation plus CTLA-4 blockade with ipilimumab. This table comes from immunoSEQ multiplex PCR, and its TCRdb copy is limited to in-frame clones, with some not included. Here the sample spans some 78,000 clones, around 87% being singletons. This clonotype was sampled from a human donor with non-small cell lung cancer who had stable disease on radiotherapy plus ipilimumab. The chain combines TRBV2 with TRBJ2-7, with 8 bases that match TRBD1. Here the sequenced sample was peripheral blood, taken from a patient treated with radiotherapy plus ipilimumab. The CDR3 DNA follows: TGTGCCAGCAGTACGCCCTGGGATGGACAGGGTTACGAGCAGTACTTC. This codes for CASSTPWDGQGYEQYF.